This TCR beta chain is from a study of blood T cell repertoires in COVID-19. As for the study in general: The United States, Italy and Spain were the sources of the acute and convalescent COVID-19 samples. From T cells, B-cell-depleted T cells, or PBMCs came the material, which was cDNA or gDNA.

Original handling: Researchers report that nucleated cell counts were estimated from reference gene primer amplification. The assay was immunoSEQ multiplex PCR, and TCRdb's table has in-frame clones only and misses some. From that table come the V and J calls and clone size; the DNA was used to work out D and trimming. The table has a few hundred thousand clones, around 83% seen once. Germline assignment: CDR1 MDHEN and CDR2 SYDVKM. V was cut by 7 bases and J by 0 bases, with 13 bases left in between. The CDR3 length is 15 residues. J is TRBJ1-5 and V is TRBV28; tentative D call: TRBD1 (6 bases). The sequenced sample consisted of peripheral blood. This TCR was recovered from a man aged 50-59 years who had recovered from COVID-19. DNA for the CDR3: TGTGCCAGCATCCTCGGACAGACTAGCAATCAGCCCCAGCATTTT. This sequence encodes CASILGQTSNQPQHF.